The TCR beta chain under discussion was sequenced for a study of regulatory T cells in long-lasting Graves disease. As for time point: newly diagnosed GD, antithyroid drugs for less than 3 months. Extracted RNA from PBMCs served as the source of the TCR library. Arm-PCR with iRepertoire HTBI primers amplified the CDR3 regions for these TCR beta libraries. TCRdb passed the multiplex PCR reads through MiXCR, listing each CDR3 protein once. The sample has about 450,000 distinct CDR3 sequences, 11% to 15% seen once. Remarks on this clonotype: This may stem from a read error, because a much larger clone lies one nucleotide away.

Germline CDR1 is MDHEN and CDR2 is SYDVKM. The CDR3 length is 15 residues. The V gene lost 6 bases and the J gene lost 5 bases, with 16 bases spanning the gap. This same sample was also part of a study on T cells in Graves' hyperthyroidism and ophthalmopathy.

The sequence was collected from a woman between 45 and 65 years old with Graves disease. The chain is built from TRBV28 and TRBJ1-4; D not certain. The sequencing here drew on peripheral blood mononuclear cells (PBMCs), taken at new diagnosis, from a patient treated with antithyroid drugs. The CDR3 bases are TGTGCCAGCAGATCCGGCCGTGCGGGAAATGAAAAACTGTTTTTT. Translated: CASRSGRAGNEKLFF.